This passage covers 22 T cell receptor beta chains from one sample sequenced in a study of cytomegalovirus exposure and HLA in healthy donors. Primers for the PCR totalled 60 Vbeta and 13 Jbeta. Measured with immunoSEQ multiplex PCR; TCRdb has only the in-frame clones, and not every one. The sample carries around 190,000 clones, approximately 9.5% recorded once. Sequencing input: PBMCs. The receptors stem from a woman under 40 in good health and CMV-seropositive.

The chain joins TRBV19 to TRBJ1-2; D may be TRBD1 (6 bases). Between the trimmed V and J ends, which lost 3 bases and 8 bases, there was a span of 13 bases. The CDR3 covers 13 residues. Per the germline V gene, CDR1 is LNHDA and CDR2 is SQIVND (reference sequence). CDR3 sequence: CASSIGTIDGYTF. The DNA for the CDR3 is TGTGCCAGTAGTATCGGGACAATTGACGGCTACACCTTC.

This clone occurred a few times. The chain couples TRBV2 to TRBJ2-6, with TRBD1 matching over 7 bases. CDR1 is SNHLY, CDR2 FYNNEI, per germline. CDR3 size: 16 residues. The V segment lost 10 bases and the J segment 4 bases; nucleotides outside the gene matches: 13. CDR3 sequence: CAILTGQSAGANVLTF. The CDR3, as DNA: TGTGCCATCCTAACGGGACAGTCTGCAGGGGCCAACGTCCTGACTTTC.

This clone was found a few times. V usage is TRBV4-1 and J usage is TRBJ1-2; TRBD1 matches at 8 bases. J lost 3 bases, V lost 5 bases, and 2 bases had no gene match. CDR1 is MGHRA, CDR2 YSYEKL, per germline. The CDR3 runs to 13 residues. The CDR3 nucleotides read TGCGCCAGCAGCTTGGGACAGGACTATGGCTACACCTTC. Amino acid sequence: CASSLGQDYGYTF.

This clone was counted a few times. This chain uses TRBV19 with TRBJ1-2; 8 bases are a match to TRBD1. From germline, CDR1 is LNHDA and CDR2 SQIVND (reference sequence). The CDR3 runs 15 residues. J gave up 4 bases and V 4 bases, and 8 bases lay outside the gene matches. The CDR3 spells CASSKGTGGIYGYTF. Here the CDR3 DNA reads TGTGCCAGTAGTAAGGGAACAGGGGGGATCTATGGCTACACCTTC.

As DNA, the CDR3 is TGCGCCAGCAGCTTGTCCACAGGGGGCGCCTCTGGGGCCAACGTCCTGACTTTC. Its protein product is CASSLSTGGASGANVLTF. The V call is TRBV5-1, the J call TRBJ2-6, with 9 bases that match TRBD1. After removal of 1 base from V and 0 bases from J, the junction contained 5 bases not matched to a gene. CDR1 and CDR2 (germline): SGHRS, YFSETQ. The CDR3 has 18 residues.

This chain joins TRBV19 and TRBJ1-5; D might be TRBD1 (5 bases). Germline values: CDR1 LNHDA, CDR2 SQIVND (reference sequence). The CDR3 is 15 residues long. The V end was cut by 9 bases, the J end by 7 bases, with 22 bases between. The CDR3 region is CASDPRAGPSQPQHF. In nucleotides, the CDR3 is TGTGCCAGCGACCCACGCGCGGGACCCTCGCAGCCCCAGCATTTT.

The chain has TRBV12-5 and TRBJ2-2; 10 bases align to TRBD2. V lost 1 base, J lost 5 bases, and 4 bases stayed unmatched. CDR3 length: 16 amino acids. Germline V gives CDR1 LGHNT, CDR2 FRNRAP. CDR3 region: CASGLGGLAVTGELFF. CDR3 sequence (DNA): TGTGCTAGTGGTTTGGGCGGACTAGCGGTTACCGGGGAGCTGTTTTTT. Filled out from reference TRBV12-5 and TRBJ2-2, the complete variable domain reads DARVTQTPRHKVTEMGQEVTMRCQPILGHNTVFWYRQTMMQGLELLAYFRNRAPLDDSGMPKDRFSAEMPDATLATLKIQPSEPRDSAVYFCASGLGGLAVTGELFFGEGSRLTVL.

The chain carries TRBV5-1 and TRBJ2-1; the match to TRBD2 covers 10 bases. There are 16 residues in the CDR3. The ends lost 6 bases at V and 5 bases at J; junction bases unmatched: 11. Per the germline V gene, CDR1 is SGHRS and CDR2 is YFSETQ. CDR3 coding DNA: TGCGCCAGCACCCGACTAAGCGGGAGGGCCGACAATGAGCAGTTCTTC. This sequence encodes CASTRLSGRADNEQFF.

For this clone: The identical CDR3 is also encoded by other nucleotide sequences in the sample. V gene TRBV9 combines with J gene TRBJ2-1, with no clear D. The germline CDR1 and CDR2 sequences are SGDLS and YYNGEE. The V and J ends lost 0 bases and 3 bases respectively, with 13 bases between them. The CDR3 is made up of 16 amino acids. CDR3 sequence (DNA): TGTGCCAGCAGCGTAGATGGCGGCTCTAGCTACAATGAGCAGTTCTTC. Translating it yields CASSVDGGSSYNEQFF. The variable domain in full, with the rest retrieved from reference TRBV9 and TRBJ2-1, is DSGVTQTPKHLITATGQRVTLRCSPRSGDLSVYWYQQSLDQGLQFLIQYYNGEERAKGNILERFSAQQFPDLHSELNLSSLELGDSALYFCASSVDGGSSYNEQFFGPGTRLTVL.

This clone was counted only a few times. The chain carries TRBV5-4 and TRBJ2-7; D may be TRBD2 (6 bases). Trimming cost V 0 bases and J 7 bases, with 14 bases left between them. The CDR3 covers 14 residues. Germline lookup yields CDR1 SGHNT and CDR2 YYREEE (reference sequence). The CDR3 DNA sequence: TGTGCCAGCAGCTTGGGTTCAGGTGCGGGGGAGCAGTACTTC. This encodes CASSLGSGAGEQYF.

In nucleotides, the CDR3 is TGTGCCAGCAGCCCAGGGGGACAACGAGTCTACGAGCAGTACTTC. It translates to CASSPGGQRVYEQYF. The chain uses TRBV6-5 and TRBJ2-7; 7 nucleotides match TRBD1. Per germline, CDR1 MNHEY and CDR2 SVGAGI. V lost 6 bases and J lost 3; bases outside the gene matches: 11. The CDR3 extends over 15 amino acids.

This clone was detected only a few times. The CDR3 coding sequence is TGCGCCAGCAGCGTCGACAGGCGGTACGAGCAGTACTTC. It translates to CASSVDRRYEQYF. J is TRBJ2-7 and V is TRBV5-1; D may be TRBD1 (6 bases). From germline, CDR1 is SGHRS and CDR2 YFSETQ. V was trimmed by 4 bases and J by 4 bases, leaving 12 bases between them. This CDR3 has 13 residues.

Only a few counts were recorded for this clone. The V call is TRBV27, the J call TRBJ2-7; TRBD1 aligns across 9 bases. Germline values: CDR1 MNHEY, CDR2 SMNVEV (reference sequence). With V trimmed by 6 bases and J by 5 bases, 14 bases remained unmatched. This CDR3 region has 16 residues. The CDR3 DNA is TGTGCCAGCAGCCCATCTTACAGGGGGCGAAACCACGAGCAGTACTTC. Translated: CASSPSYRGRNHEQYF.

This chain connects TRBV30 to TRBJ1-1, with D possibly being TRBD1 (6 bases). The CDR3 contains 14 residues. Germline-derived CDR1 and CDR2 are GTSNPN and SVGIG (reference sequence). V shed 1 base and J shed 1 base, with 10 bases lying between them. CDR3 nucleotides: TGTGCCTGGAGTGCCGGGACACAGAACACTGAAGCTTTCTTT. Translating it yields CAWSAGTQNTEAFF.

This clone came up a few times. The V gene is TRBV10-2, the J gene TRBJ1-5, with 9 positions matching TRBD1. This CDR3 contains 15 residues. The trim removed 5 bases at V and 4 bases at J, leaving 6 bases unmatched. Germline V gene lookup returns CDR1 WSHSY and CDR2 SAAADI. CDR3 bases: TGCGCCAGCAGTTCGGACAGGGGTTGGAATCAGCCCCAGCATTTT. It is translated as CASSSDRGWNQPQHF.

The V and J genes are TRBV5-6 and TRBJ2-1; TRBD2 aligns across 8 bases. This CDR3 has 16 residues. The V segment lost 3 bases and the J segment 5 bases; nucleotides outside the gene matches: 10. Germline lookup yields CDR1 SGHDT and CDR2 YYEEEE. The CDR3 protein is CASSWGLGEGDNEQFF. Here the CDR3 DNA reads TGTGCCAGCAGCTGGGGACTAGGGGAGGGTGACAATGAGCAGTTCTTC.

CDR3 nucleotide sequence: TGTGCCAGCAGTTTATTCCCTAGCGGGACGGAGACCCAGTACTTC. As protein: CASSLFPSGTETQYF. V is TRBV27 and J is TRBJ2-5; the match to TRBD2 covers 9 bases. The junction had 5 bases not matched to a gene; V was cut back by 1 base and J by 5 bases. Germline V CDR1 and CDR2: MNHEY, SMNVEV (reference sequence). This CDR3 spans 15 amino acids.

This clone was counted only a few times. The chain is built from TRBV2 and TRBJ2-2; possible D gene TRBD1, 6 bases. CDR3 size: 14 residues. V lost 9 bases to trimming and J lost 2 bases, with 13 bases between them. In germline, CDR1 is SNHLY, CDR2 FYNNEI. The CDR3 DNA reads as TGTGCCAGTAGGACAGAGTCCAACACCGGGGAGCTGTTTTTT. Translating it yields CASRTESNTGELFF. Looking up the rest from reference TRBV2 and TRBJ2-2 gives the full variable domain: EPEVTQTPSHQVTQMGQEVILRCVPISNHLYFYWYRQILGQKVEFLVSFYNNEISEKSEIFDDQFSVERPDGSNFTLKIRSTKLEDSAMYFCASRTESNTGELFFGEGSRLTVL.

J is TRBJ2-5 and V is TRBV30, with 10 bases that match TRBD1. There are 14 residues in the CDR3. Trimming cost V 2 bases and J 5 bases; bases outside gene matches: 5. Germline lookup yields CDR1 GTSNPN and CDR2 SVGIG (reference sequence). The CDR3 spells CAWSSGQGLETQYF. The DNA for the CDR3 is TGTGCCTGGAGTTCGGGACAGGGGTTGGAGACCCAGTACTTC. The whole variable domain, remainder taken from reference TRBV30 and TRBJ2-5, is SQTIHQWPATLVQPVGSPLSLECTVEGTSNPNLYWYRQAAGRGLQLLFYSVGIGQISSEVPQNLSASRPQDRQFILSSKKLLLSDSGFYLCAWSSGQGLETQYFGPGTRLLVL.

This rearrangement joins TRBV13 to TRBJ2-7, with TRBD2 matching over 11 bases. The germline CDR1 and CDR2 sequences are PRHDT and FYEKMQ (reference sequence). Germline trimming cut 4 bases from V and 0 bases from J; bases unmatched to any gene: 8. The CDR3 length is 17 residues. As DNA, the CDR3 is TGTGCCAGCAGCTCCGGGACTAGCGGTCGGAGCTCCTACGAGCAGTACTTC. As protein: CASSSGTSGRSSYEQYF.

The genes are TRBV18 and TRBJ2-5, with TRBD1 as a possible D gene (6 bases). Germline values: CDR1 KGHSH, CDR2 LQKENI. This CDR3 spans 15 amino acids. V was cut by 2 bases and J by 4 bases, with 14 bases left in between. This chain's CDR3 is CASSPGQGRGETQYF. The CDR3 nucleotides are TGTGCCAGCTCACCAGGGCAGGGGAGAGGAGAGACCCAGTACTTC.

This clone was counted only a few times. The chain joins TRBV6-1 to TRBJ2-7; 7 bases match TRBD1. The CDR3 is 14 amino acids. The J segment lost 2 bases and the V segment lost 2 bases, leaving 3 bases of the junction unmatched. The germline CDR1 and CDR2 sequences are MNHNS and SASEGT. The DNA for the CDR3 is TGTGCCAGCAGTGAACAGGGGGTTACCTACGAGCAGTACTTC. Translated, it gives CASSEQGVTYEQYF.